A single sample gave rise to the 25 T cell receptor beta chains below, sequenced in a study of T cell responses to AZD1222 COVID-19 vaccine. Here immunoSEQ multiplex PCR was the method, and the copy in TCRdb shows in-frame clones only, minus some. Among 130,000 or so clones, around 90% were seen once, and the ten largest hold less than 2%. The sample in question was peripheral blood, obtained 28 days after the second AZD1222 dose. These receptor sequences come from an adult who received the AZD1222 COVID-19 vaccine.

V is TRBV2 and J is TRBJ1-1, with D possibly matching TRBD1 (6 bases). CDR1 and CDR2 from the germline V gene are SNHLY and FYNNEI. The CDR3 consists of 12 residues. Trimming took off 6 bases at V and 11 bases at J, with 16 bases between the two ends. The CDR3 DNA reads TGTGCCAGCAGGGCCGACAGGACGGATGCTTTCTTT. This translates into CASRADRTDAFF.

This clone was observed once. J is TRBJ2-3 and V is TRBV5-1; a weak D match, TRBD2 (5 bases). Trimming stripped 4 bases from V and 0 bases from J, with 12 bases between. Germline values: CDR1 SGHRS, CDR2 YFSETQ. The CDR3 is made up of 15 amino acids. CDR3 loop: CASSPRGQSTDTQYF. In nucleotides, the CDR3 is TGCGCCAGCAGCCCGAGAGGGCAGAGCACAGATACGCAGTATTTT. The variable domain in full, with the rest retrieved from reference TRBV5-1 and TRBJ2-3, is KAGVTQTPRYLIKTRGQQVTLSCSPISGHRSVSWYQQTPGQGLQFLFEYFSETQRNKGNFPGRFSGRQFSNSRSEMNVSTLELGDSALYLCASSPRGQSTDTQYFGPGTRLTVL.

The chain uses TRBV7-8 and TRBJ1-5; a weak D match, TRBD1 (5 bases). The CDR3 has 17 residues. V dropped 5 bases and J dropped 1 base, with 18 bases sitting between them. Germline lookup yields CDR1 SGHVS and CDR2 FQNEAQ. In DNA, the CDR3 is TGTGCCAGCAGCCCTAGGGGTGGGGGGGTCAGCAATCAGCCCCAGCATTTT. It encodes CASSPRGGGVSNQPQHF. Filled out from reference TRBV7-8 and TRBJ1-5, the complete variable domain reads GAGVSQSPRYKVAKRGQDVALRCDPISGHVSLFWYQQALGQGPEFLTYFQNEAQLDKSGLPSDRFFAERPEGSVSTLKIQRTQQEDSAVYLCASSPRGGGVSNQPQHFGDGTRLSIL.

The chain recombines TRBV5-8 with TRBJ1-1; TRBD1 agrees at 8 bases. CDR1 and CDR2 from the germline V gene are SGHTS and YDEGEE. J gave up 5 bases and V 3 bases, and 3 bases lay outside the gene matches. The CDR3 has 13 amino acids. CDR3 amino acids: CASSYTGGTEAFF. DNA for the CDR3: TGTGCCAGCAGCTACACAGGGGGGACTGAAGCTTTCTTT.

This sequence joins TRBV24-1 and TRBJ2-3; perhaps TRBD2 as D (5 bases). The V gene's germline CDR1 is KGHDR and CDR2 SFDVKD. V lost 4 bases to trimming and J lost 5 bases, with 9 bases between them. The CDR3 length is 13 residues. The DNA for the CDR3 is TGTGCCACCAGTGAGGCGGGTAGAGATACGCAGTATTTT. The encoded protein is CATSEAGRDTQYF.

This sequence joins TRBV3-1 (or the pseudogene TRBV3-2) and TRBJ2-2; D not resolved. The germline V gene has CDR1 LGHDT and CDR2 YNNKEL (reference sequence). The CDR3 is 16 residues long. The V end lost 2 bases, the J end lost 3 bases, and 13 bases lay between the germline ends. The CDR3 here is CASSQLGPLDTGELFF. CDR3 in DNA: TGTGCCAGCAGCCAACTCGGGCCTTTGGACACCGGGGAGCTGTTTTTT.

This clone was detected once. The chain links TRBV7-2 to TRBJ2-1; perhaps TRBD2 as D (6 bases). Germline values: CDR1 SGHTA, CDR2 FQGNSA. This CDR3 has 14 residues. Deletions cut 4 bases from V and 4 bases from J, with 11 bases between. In DNA form, the CDR3 reads TGTGCCAGCAGCTATGGGGACTTTTACAATGAGCAGTTCTTC. Translating it yields CASSYGDFYNEQFF.

The chain carries TRBV12-3 or TRBV12-4 and TRBJ1-5; D call uncertain. The CDR3 consists of 13 residues. Deletions cut 3 bases from V and 5 bases from J, with 8 bases between. The CDR3 nucleotides read TGTGCCAGCAGTTTCAGCCGGGATCAGCCCCAGCATTTT. Amino acid sequence: CASSFSRDQPQHF.

The rearrangement uses TRBV14 and TRBJ2-5; D gene ambiguous. Trimming shortened V by 5 bases and J by 8 bases, and 15 bases separated the two germline ends. Germline V gene data show CDR1 as SGHDN and CDR2 as FVKESK. This CDR3 is built from 13 residues. DNA for the CDR3: TGTGCCAGCAGCACCCGGACGTTGGAAACCCAGTACTTC. Translated, it gives CASSTRTLETQYF.

The chain employs TRBV11-3 and TRBJ1-1; D not certain. Looked up from germline, CDR1 is SGHNT and CDR2 is YENEEA. The CDR3 has 12 amino acids. Deletions cut 3 bases from V and 1 base from J, with 3 bases between. For the CDR3, the DNA is TGTGCCAGCAGCTTCGGGAACACTGAAGCTTTCTTT. Translating gives CASSFGNTEAFF.

This sequence joins TRBV7-9 and TRBJ2-3, with TRBD2 matching over 11 bases. V lost 0 bases and J lost 6; bases outside the gene matches: 8. The CDR3 sequence is 17 residues long. In germline, CDR1 is SEHNR, CDR2 FQNEAQ (reference sequence). CDR3 protein: CASSLARSGRAIDTQYF. The CDR3, as DNA: TGTGCCAGCAGCTTAGCGCGTAGCGGGAGGGCGATCGATACGCAGTATTTT.

The chain couples TRBV11-3 to TRBJ1-1; D call uncertain. There are 14 residues in the CDR3. Trimming removed 4 bases from V and 4 bases from J, with 13 bases in between. The germline V gene has CDR1 SGHNT and CDR2 YENEEA. The chain's CDR3 is CASSSSVGGTEAFF. The CDR3 coding sequence is TGTGCCAGCAGCTCCTCCGTGGGAGGCACTGAAGCTTTCTTT.

This chain connects TRBV7-2 to TRBJ2-1; D is ambiguous. Trimming removed 1 base at V and 8 bases at J, with 9 bases between. The CDR3 is 13 amino acids. Germline loops: CDR1 SGHTA, CDR2 FQGNSA. DNA for the CDR3: TGTGCCAGCAGCTTAGGAAACTGGGATGAGCAGTTCTTC. Translating gives CASSLGNWDEQFF.

The J gene is TRBJ1-2, the V gene TRBV7-9; a possible D gene is TRBD1 (5 bases). The V gene lost 2 bases and the J gene lost 5 bases, with 15 bases spanning the gap. The CDR3 is 15 residues long. Germline V gene data show CDR1 as SEHNR and CDR2 as FQNEAQ (reference sequence). The CDR3 region is CASSLLTSEGYGYTF. CDR3 DNA sequence: TGTGCCAGCAGCTTACTCACTTCGGAGGGGTATGGCTACACCTTC.

In its sample, this clone was seen once. The rearrangement links TRBV28 to TRBJ1-4; 8 bases fit TRBD1. Trimming removed 1 base from V and 3 bases from J; junction bases left unmatched: 1. This CDR3 has 15 amino acids. Germline CDR1 is MDHEN and CDR2 is SYDVKM. The DNA of the CDR3 is TGTGCCAGCAGTTTATCGGGACAGGCTAATGAAAAACTGTTTTTT. It codes for CASSLSGQANEKLFF.

The V gene is TRBV6-6, the J gene TRBJ1-4; 7 nucleotides align to TRBD1. Germline V lookup: CDR1 MNHNY, CDR2 SVGAGI (reference sequence). CDR3 length: 14 amino acids. Unmatched junction bases numbered 6, after V lost 6 bases and J lost 5 bases. CDR3 in amino acids: CASRQGTENEKLFF. The CDR3 DNA follows: TGTGCCAGCAGACAAGGGACAGAGAATGAAAAACTGTTTTTT.

This chain links TRBV7-2 with TRBJ2-1; D is undetermined. V dropped 4 bases and J dropped 0 bases, with 7 bases sitting between them. CDR1 and CDR2 from the germline V gene are SGHTA and FQGNSA. The CDR3 is 14 residues long. In DNA, the CDR3 is TGTGCCAGCAGCTACGACACCTCCTACAATGAGCAGTTCTTC. It encodes CASSYDTSYNEQFF.

This chain links TRBV5-6 with TRBJ2-3; D uncertain. V was shortened by 4 bases and J by 5 bases, with 11 bases between the two germline ends. The CDR3 covers 13 residues. CDR1 and CDR2 from the germline V gene are SGHDT and YYEEEE. CDR3 protein: CASSPSTGDTQYF. The CDR3 coding sequence is TGTGCCAGCAGCCCTTCGACGGGAGATACGCAGTATTTT.

V is TRBV10-3 and J is TRBJ2-7, with 10 bases fitting TRBD2. The CDR3 runs to 15 residues. J was trimmed by 4 bases and V by 4 bases; bases with no gene match: 7. Looked up from germline, CDR1 is ENHRY and CDR2 is SYGVKD. The CDR3 DNA sequence: TGTGCCATCAGTGGAGCGGGAGGGCCTATATACGAGCAGTACGTC. Its protein product is CAISGAGGPIYEQYV.

V is TRBV7-8 and J is TRBJ1-2; 9 nucleotides agree with TRBD1. Trimming removed 4 bases from V and 4 bases from J; junction bases left unmatched: 7. Looked up from germline, CDR1 is SGHVS and CDR2 is FQNEAQ. The CDR3 extends over 15 amino acids. CDR3: CASSSGTGLGYGYTF. CDR3 bases: TGTGCCAGCAGCTCGGGGACAGGGTTGGGCTATGGCTACACCTTC.

This chain connects TRBV24-1 to TRBJ2-1, with a tentative D call TRBD1 (6 bases). This CDR3 comprises 16 residues. Germline lookup yields CDR1 KGHDR and CDR2 SFDVKD. V lost 4 bases, J lost 6 bases, and 18 bases lay in between. Here the CDR3 reads CATSDPGQKPANEQFF. CDR3 DNA: TGTGCCACCAGTGACCCGGGACAAAAACCGGCCAATGAGCAGTTCTTC.

This chain connects TRBV5-1 to TRBJ1-2; 7 positions match TRBD1. The CDR3 runs to 14 residues. J was trimmed by 5 bases and V by 4 bases; bases with no gene match: 8. The germline V gene encodes CDR1 SGHRS and CDR2 YFSETQ. The CDR3: CASSNEQGEYGYTF. As DNA, the CDR3 is TGCGCCAGCAGCAACGAGCAGGGGGAGTATGGCTACACCTTC.

This chain links TRBV21-1 with TRBJ1-5; the listed D gene, TRBD1, was not tested against the DNA. TRBV21-1 is recorded as a pseudogene. The CDR3 runs 15 residues. Here the CDR3 DNA reads TGTGCCAGCAGCAAAGGGGCCGGATTCAATCAGCCCCAGCATTTT. This translates into CASSKGAGFNQPQHF.

V gene TRBV4-2 combines with J gene TRBJ1-2; 7 bases agree with TRBD1. Per germline, CDR1 LGHNA and CDR2 YNFKEQ. Losses at the gene ends were 1 base for V and 2 bases for J; bases not matched to a gene: 4. This CDR3 is 15 amino acids long. The DNA of the CDR3 is TGTGCCAGCAGCCAAGGCGAGGGGGCGAACTATGGCTACACCTTC. This translates into CASSQGEGANYGYTF.

The rearrangement uses TRBV7-2 and TRBJ1-1; perhaps TRBD1 as D (5 bases). The germline V gene encodes CDR1 SGHTA and CDR2 FQGNSA. Trimming stripped 3 bases from V and 1 base from J, with 12 bases between. The CDR3 sequence is 15 residues long. The CDR3 DNA sequence: TGTGCCAGCAGCTTCCAGGGTTTGGGGAACACTGAAGCTTTCTTT. Its translation: CASSFQGLGNTEAFF.